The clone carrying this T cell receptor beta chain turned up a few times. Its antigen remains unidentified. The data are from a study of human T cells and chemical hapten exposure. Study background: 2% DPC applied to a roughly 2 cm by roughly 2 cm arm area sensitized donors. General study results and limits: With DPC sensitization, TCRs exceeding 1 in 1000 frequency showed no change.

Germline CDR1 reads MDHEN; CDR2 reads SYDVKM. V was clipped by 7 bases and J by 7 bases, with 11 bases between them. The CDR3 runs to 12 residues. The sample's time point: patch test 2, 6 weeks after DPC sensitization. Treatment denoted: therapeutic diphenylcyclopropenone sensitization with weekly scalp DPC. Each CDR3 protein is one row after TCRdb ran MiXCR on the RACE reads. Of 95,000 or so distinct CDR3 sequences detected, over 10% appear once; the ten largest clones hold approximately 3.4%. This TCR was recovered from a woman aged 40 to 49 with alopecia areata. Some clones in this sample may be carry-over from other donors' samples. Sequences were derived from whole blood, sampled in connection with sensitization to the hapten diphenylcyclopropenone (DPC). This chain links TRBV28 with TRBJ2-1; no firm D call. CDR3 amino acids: CASTPGWNEQFF. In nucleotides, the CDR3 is TGTGCCAGCACGCCTGGATGGAATGAGCAGTTCTTC.